Below are 27 T cell receptor beta chains sequenced from a single sample in a study of blood T cell repertoires in COVID-19. Profiled with immunoSEQ multiplex PCR; TCRdb holds only in-frame clones, not every one. This table holds 88,000 or so clones, 65% to 90% found once. The specimen sequenced was peripheral blood. These receptors all come from a man in his sixties with acute or convalescent COVID-19.

This sequence joins TRBV4-3 and TRBJ1-3; D ambiguous. V lost 5 bases and J 0 bases, leaving 14 bases between the germline ends. The CDR3 is 16 residues long. CDR1 is LGHNA and CDR2 is YSLEER in the germline V gene. Here the CDR3 reads CASSKALGSSGNTIYF. DNA of the CDR3: TGCGCCAGCAGCAAAGCACTGGGGAGCTCTGGAAACACCATATATTTT.

The chain combines TRBV2 with TRBJ2-3; D remains unclear. Germline V gene lookup returns CDR1 SNHLY and CDR2 FYNNEI. Deletions cut 4 bases from V and 4 bases from J, with 6 bases between. The CDR3 contains 12 residues. This CDR3 reads CASSVAADTQYF. In DNA form, the CDR3 reads TGTGCCAGCAGTGTGGCGGCAGATACGCAGTATTTT.

The CDR3 coding sequence is TGTGCCAGCAGTCCTCTGCTTGTTACCGGGACTAGCTTTAGGGAGCAGTACTTC. Encoded protein: CASSPLLVTGTSFREQYF. The chain links TRBV6-6 to TRBJ2-7, with 9 nucleotides matching TRBD2. The CDR3 length is 18 residues. Germline V lookup: CDR1 MNHNY, CDR2 SVGAGI (reference sequence). The V gene end was trimmed by 5 bases and the J gene end by 7 bases; junction bases not matched to a gene: 21.

V usage is TRBV12-5 and J usage is TRBJ1-2; D gene uncertain. This CDR3 has 14 residues. V was trimmed by 7 bases and J by 3 bases, leaving 15 bases between them. Per germline, CDR1 LGHNT and CDR2 FRNRAP. CDR3 residues: CASALAEWDYGYTF. In nucleotides, the CDR3 is TGTGCTAGTGCCCTCGCGGAGTGGGACTATGGCTACACCTTC.

The chain links TRBV5-1 to TRBJ2-7; tentative D call: TRBD1 (6 bases). Trimming shortened V by 3 bases and J by 0 bases, and 13 bases separated the two germline ends. Per the germline V gene, CDR1 is SGHRS and CDR2 is YFSETQ. CDR3 length equals 15 residues. The CDR3 region has the DNA TGCGCCAGCAGCTCCGGGACATCAAACTCCTACGAGCAGTACTTC. Protein sequence: CASSSGTSNSYEQYF.

This chain's CDR3 is CASSPPGTEAFF. CDR3 DNA sequence: TGTGCCAGCAGTCCACCGGGGACTGAAGCTTTCTTT. This chain joins TRBV6-5 and TRBJ1-1, with D uncertain. The CDR3 totals 12 residues. Trimming removed 5 bases at V and 5 bases at J, with 9 bases between. Germline V lookup: CDR1 MNHEY, CDR2 SVGAGI.

V and J are TRBV5-6 and TRBJ2-1; TRBD2 matches at 7 bases. After removal of 3 bases from V and 0 bases from J, the junction contained 6 bases not matched to a gene. CDR1 is SGHDT, CDR2 YYEEEE, per germline. The CDR3 has 16 residues. CDR3 bases: TGTGCCAGCAGCTGGGAGGGGACTGGCTCCTACAATGAGCAGTTCTTC. It encodes CASSWEGTGSYNEQFF.

The chain couples TRBV6-1 to TRBJ2-1; 7 nucleotides match TRBD2. V shed 1 base, J shed 1 base, and the junction held 7 bases outside the gene matches. CDR1 is MNHNS and CDR2 is SASEGT in the germline V gene. There are 17 residues in the CDR3. The chain's CDR3 is CASSEGEGGRSYNEQFF. CDR3 bases: TGTGCCAGCAGTGAAGGGGAGGGAGGGAGGTCCTACAATGAGCAGTTCTTC.

The rearrangement joins TRBV7-6 to TRBJ1-4, with D possibly being TRBD1 (5 bases). The CDR3 has 14 amino acids. Germline assignment: CDR1 SGHVS and CDR2 FNYEAQ. The V gene lost 6 bases and the J gene lost 1 base, with 9 bases spanning the gap. CDR3 DNA: TGTGCCAGCAGTTGGGGGGGAACTAATGAAAAACTGTTTTTT. It codes for CASSWGGTNEKLFF.

The chain carries TRBV7-2 and TRBJ2-2, with 8 bases aligning to TRBD2. This CDR3 region has 14 residues. After removal of 3 bases from V and 5 bases from J, the junction contained 2 bases not matched to a gene. Germline V CDR1 and CDR2: SGHTA, FQGNSA. CDR3 nucleotides: TGTGCCAGCAGCTTTTCGGGGGGGACCGGGGAGCTGTTTTTT. Translation: CASSFSGGTGELFF.

The chain's CDR3 is CASSRPYYEQYF. The CDR3 DNA sequence: TGTGCCAGCAGCCGACCCTATTACGAGCAGTACTTC. The chain links TRBV7-8 to TRBJ2-7; no reliable D call. The V end was cut by 5 bases, the J end by 4 bases, with 9 bases between. The CDR3 contains 12 residues. In germline, CDR1 is SGHVS, CDR2 FQNEAQ.

This sequence joins TRBV5-1 and TRBJ2-1, with 9 nucleotides matching TRBD1. The CDR3 spans 15 residues. The J segment lost 4 bases and the V segment lost 4 bases, leaving 6 bases of the junction unmatched. Germline assignment: CDR1 SGHRS and CDR2 YFSETQ. In DNA, the CDR3 is TGCGCCAGCAGCCGCGACAGGGGGAAATACAATGAGCAGTTCTTC. Translating it yields CASSRDRGKYNEQFF.

The chain employs TRBV15 and TRBJ2-1, with TRBD1 matching over 10 bases. Germline trimming cut 3 bases from V and 6 bases from J; bases unmatched to any gene: 5. There are 15 residues in the CDR3. CDR1 and CDR2 (germline): LNHNV, YYDKDF (reference sequence). The CDR3 DNA sequence: TGTGCCACCAGCAGGGATCGGACAGGGGGCAATGAGCAGTTCTTC. It yields the protein CATSRDRTGGNEQFF.

This chain links TRBV27 with TRBJ1-1; unclear D gene. V was cut by 0 bases and J by 11 bases, with 16 bases left in between. The CDR3 contains 14 residues. In germline, CDR1 is MNHEY, CDR2 SMNVEV (reference sequence). The CDR3 reads CASSLSSAAEAAFF. In DNA, the CDR3 is TGTGCCAGCAGTTTATCGAGTGCCGCTGAGGCGGCTTTCTTT.

V gene TRBV4-1 combines with J gene TRBJ2-3, with 9 bases identical to TRBD1. The CDR3 spans 18 residues. Trimming cost V 0 bases and J 5 bases; bases outside gene matches: 12. Per the germline V gene, CDR1 is MGHRA and CDR2 is YSYEKL. As DNA, the CDR3 is TGCGCCAGCAGCCAAGAGGTTGCGGGACAGGGTTTCGGAGATACGCAGTATTTT. Translating it yields CASSQEVAGQGFGDTQYF.

This clone was picked up one time. V is TRBV12-3 or TRBV12-4 and J is TRBJ2-3; D not certain. This CDR3 has 12 residues. V dropped 3 bases and J dropped 6 bases, with 7 bases sitting between them. CDR3 in amino acids: CASSFLPDTQYF. For the CDR3, the DNA is TGTGCCAGCAGTTTTCTTCCTGATACGCAGTATTTT.

This clone came up a few times. The V call is TRBV10-1, the J call TRBJ2-5, with 11 bases matching TRBD2. CDR3 size: 14 residues. CDR1 and CDR2 from the germline V gene are WNHNN and SYGVQD (reference sequence). V gave up 5 bases and J gave up 3 bases; unmatched junction bases: 2. CDR3 in amino acids: CASSKLAGEETQYF. The CDR3 region has the DNA TGCGCCAGCAGTAAACTAGCGGGAGAAGAGACCCAGTACTTC.

This clone was seen only a few times. The chain has TRBV6-5 and TRBJ1-6; D may be TRBD1 (5 bases). V lost 0 bases, J lost 7 bases, and 13 bases lay in between. The CDR3 is made up of 16 amino acids. Per germline, CDR1 MNHEY and CDR2 SVGAGI. In DNA form, the CDR3 reads TGTGCCAGCAGTTACTCGACGGGGGGTCAAAATTCACCCCTCCACTTT. Translating gives CASSYSTGGQNSPLHF.

The V and J genes are TRBV5-1 and TRBJ1-4; TRBD1 might be the D (5 bases). Between the trimmed V and J ends, which lost 0 bases and 4 bases, there was a span of 10 bases. This CDR3 contains 15 residues. CDR1 SGHRS and CDR2 YFSETQ come from the germline V gene. This CDR3 is CASSLGQDSNEKLFF. The DNA for the CDR3 is TGCGCCAGCAGCTTGGGGCAAGACAGTAATGAAAAACTGTTTTTT.

This chain links TRBV18 with TRBJ2-3; a weak D match, TRBD1 (5 bases). CDR3 size: 15 residues. With 0 bases removed from V and 2 bases from J, the gap between germline ends came to 9 bases. From germline, CDR1 is KGHSH and CDR2 LQKENI. CDR3 residues: CASSPPTDLTDTQYF. The CDR3 nucleotides are TGTGCCAGCTCACCACCGACAGACCTCACAGATACGCAGTATTTT.

In regard to this clone: Germline is not matched at one junction end, which may reflect a read error. The CDR3 loop is CATSRGLAETNQQFF. The DNA of the CDR3 is TGTGCCACCAGCAGGGGCCTAGCGGAAACCAATCAGCAGTTCTTC. The chain is built from TRBV15 and TRBJ2-1, with 7 nucleotides matching TRBD2. Germline CDR1 is LNHNV and CDR2 is YYDKDF (reference sequence). The CDR3 runs 15 residues. Using reference TRBV15 and TRBJ2-1 for the parts outside the CDR3, the full variable domain is DAMVIQNPRYQVTQFGKPVTLSCSQTLNHNVMYWYQQKSSQAPKLLFHYYDKDFNNEADTPDNFQSRRPNTSFCFLDIRSPGLGDTAMYLCATSRGLAETNQQFFGPGTRLTVL.

This chain uses TRBV5-1 with TRBJ1-2; D might be TRBD1 (6 bases). CDR1 is SGHRS and CDR2 is YFSETQ in the germline V gene. This CDR3 comprises 13 residues. Trimming shortened V by 4 bases and J by 4 bases, and 11 bases separated the two germline ends. CDR3 DNA: TGCGCCAGCAGCACAGACAGGTCCTATGGCTACACCTTC. This codes for CASSTDRSYGYTF. The full variable domain, rest sourced from reference TRBV5-1 and TRBJ1-2, is KAGVTQTPRYLIKTRGQQVTLSCSPISGHRSVSWYQQTPGQGLQFLFEYFSETQRNKGNFPGRFSGRQFSNSRSEMNVSTLELGDSALYLCASSTDRSYGYTFGSGTRLTVV.

The V call is TRBV12-3 or TRBV12-4, the J call TRBJ2-7, with D maybe TRBD2 (5 bases). The V gene lost 6 bases and the J gene lost 3 bases, with 12 bases spanning the gap. This CDR3 comprises 13 residues. The CDR3 loop is CASRKSGIYEQYF. The CDR3 DNA follows: TGTGCCAGCAGAAAGTCCGGGATCTACGAGCAGTACTTC.

The chain couples TRBV27 to TRBJ2-5; 8 nucleotides line up with TRBD1. Germline CDR1 MNHEY, CDR2 SMNVEV (reference sequence). Germline trimming cut 6 bases from V and 7 bases from J; bases unmatched to any gene: 7. The CDR3 has 13 amino acids. CDR3 DNA sequence: TGTGCCAGCAGGACAGGGGATCGGGCGACCCAGTACTTC. Its translation is CASRTGDRATQYF.

The V call is TRBV30, the J call TRBJ2-7, with TRBD2 matching over 9 bases. V shed 3 bases, J shed 4 bases, and the junction held 7 bases outside the gene matches. Looked up from germline, CDR1 is GTSNPN and CDR2 is SVGIG (reference sequence). The CDR3 runs 14 residues. CDR3 residues: CAWSRGGLAYEQYF. The CDR3 nucleotides read TGTGCCTGGAGCCGAGGGGGACTAGCTTACGAGCAGTACTTC.

The chain joins TRBV6-5 to TRBJ1-1, with 7 bases lining up with TRBD1. The germline gives CDR1 MNHEY, CDR2 SVGAGI. The CDR3 length is 15 residues. V shed 2 bases, J shed 0 bases, and the junction held 3 bases outside the gene matches. CDR3 bases: TGTGCCAGCAGTTACGCGACAGGGTTGAACACTGAAGCTTTCTTT. It is translated as CASSYATGLNTEAFF.

This clone was observed a few times. The chain has TRBV7-3 and TRBJ2-2; TRBD2 matches at 8 bases. The CDR3 loop spans 15 amino acids. The germline gives CDR1 SGHTA, CDR2 FQGTGA. Losses at the gene ends were 4 bases for V and 4 bases for J; bases not matched to a gene: 5. CDR3 DNA: TGTGCCAGCAGCTCGGCGGGGGGATCCACCGGGGAGCTGTTTTTT. Protein: CASSSAGGSTGELFF.